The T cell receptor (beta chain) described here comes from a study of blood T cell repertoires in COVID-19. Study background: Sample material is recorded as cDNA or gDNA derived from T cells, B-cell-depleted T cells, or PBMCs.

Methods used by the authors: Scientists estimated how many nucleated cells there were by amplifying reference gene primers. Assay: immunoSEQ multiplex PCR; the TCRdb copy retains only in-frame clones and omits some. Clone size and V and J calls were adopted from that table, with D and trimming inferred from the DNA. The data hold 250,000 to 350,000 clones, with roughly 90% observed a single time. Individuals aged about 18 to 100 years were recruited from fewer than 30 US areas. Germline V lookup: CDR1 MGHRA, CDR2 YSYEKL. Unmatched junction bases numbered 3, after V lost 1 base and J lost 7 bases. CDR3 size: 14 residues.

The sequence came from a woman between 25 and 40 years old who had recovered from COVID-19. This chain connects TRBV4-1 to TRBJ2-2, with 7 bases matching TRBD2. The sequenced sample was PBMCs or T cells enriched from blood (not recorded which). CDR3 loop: CASSQVERDGELFF. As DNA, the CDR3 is TGCGCCAGCAGCCAAGTTGAGCGGGACGGGGAGCTGTTTTTT.